This T cell receptor beta chain was captured by sequencing in a study of PD-L1 blockade in urothelial cancer. Germline V gene data show CDR1 as ENHRY and CDR2 as SYGVKD. The J segment lost 0 bases and the V segment lost 3 bases, leaving 8 bases of the junction unmatched. The CDR3 is 17 residues long. Here immunoSEQ multiplex PCR was the method, and the copy in TCRdb shows in-frame clones only, minus some. The profile covers 44,000 or so clones, with roughly four fifths appearing a single time and about 3.3% taken by the ten largest. The receptor's source is a man aged 70 or older with urothelial cancer. Sequenced material: PBMCs, taken around atezolizumab (anti-PD-L1) treatment. The rearrangement links TRBV10-3 to TRBJ1-5; TRBD1 matches at 7 bases. The CDR3 bases are TGTGCCATCAGTGATTTACCGACAGGGTTTAGCAATCAGCCCCAGCATTTT. This translates into CAISDLPTGFSNQPQHF.